This T cell receptor (beta chain) originates from a study of blood T cell repertoires in COVID-19. Trimming cost V 4 bases and J 0 bases, with 15 bases left between them. Germline V gives CDR1 SGHDT, CDR2 YYEEEE. The CDR3 covers 16 residues. Original handling: Using reference gene primer amplification, nucleated cell counts were estimated. Libraries were prepared by immunoSEQ multiplex PCR; TCRdb keeps only in-frame clonotypes and omits some of them. V and J calls and clone size are copied from that table; D and trimming were computed from the DNA. Of approximately 470,000 clones listed, roughly 90% are singletons. The participants were between roughly 18 and 89 years old and came from under 25 US areas. Participants reported their clinical history, and cohort assignment relied on those reports. Symptom resolution, clearance, or two negative PCRs marked donors in Cohort 3 as recovered.

V gene TRBV5-6 combines with J gene TRBJ2-3; D perhaps matches TRBD2 (6 bases). The receptor was derived from a young woman who had recovered from COVID-19. Sequenced material: PBMCs or T cells enriched from blood (not recorded which). DNA for the CDR3: TGTGCCAGCAGCCCGCATCCGGGGGATAGCACAGATACGCAGTATTTT. It codes for CASSPHPGDSTDTQYF.